The 10 T cell receptor beta chains below come from one sample, sequenced in a study of vaccination effects on CD4 cells after COVID-19. These receptors lack a known antigen. Produced via immunoSEQ multiplex PCR; TCRdb's table is partial and in-frame only. The table lists 28,000 or so clones, approximately 83% of them singletons. ViraFEST expansion of antigen-specific CD4+ T cells with viral peptide pools preceded sequencing. Once cultured for about 9 days, the cells underwent separation to obtain CD4+ T cells. Vaccination of participants consisted of two doses of either the BNT162b2 or mRNA-1273 vaccine. The sequenced sample was CD4+ T cells from PBMCs cultured with HCoV-NL63 spike peptides, obtained after COVID-19 vaccination. The receptor set was obtained from a human donor who received a COVID-19 vaccine. Some clones in this sample may be carry-over from other donors' samples.

V gene TRBV7-3 combines with J gene TRBJ1-6, with 8 bases aligning to TRBD1. This CDR3 region has 15 residues. Germline assignment: CDR1 SGHTA and CDR2 FQGTGA. The V and J ends lost 4 bases and 7 bases, in that order; junction bases with no gene match: 6. Here the CDR3 DNA reads TGTGCCAGCAGCTCCGAAGACAGGGGAAATTCACCCCTCCACTTT. It translates to CASSSEDRGNSPLHF.

The rearrangement uses TRBV5-1 and TRBJ2-6; D call uncertain. There are 16 residues in the CDR3. V gave up 0 bases and J gave up 2 bases, with 9 bases separating them. Looked up from germline, CDR1 is SGHRS and CDR2 is YFSETQ. The CDR3 DNA reads as TGCGCCAGCAGCTTGGGTGCAGTAACTGGGGCCAACGTCCTGACTTTC. Amino acids: CASSLGAVTGANVLTF.

This clone was detected once. The chain combines TRBV4-1 with TRBJ2-1, with D tentatively TRBD1 or TRBD2 (6 bases each). The germline V gene has CDR1 MGHRA and CDR2 YSYEKL. The ends were cut back, 6 bases at V and 1 base at J, with 22 bases in the middle. The CDR3 is made up of 18 amino acids. The CDR3 is CASRSGKGGQSSYNEQFF. The CDR3 bases are TGCGCCAGCAGATCCGGTAAGGGGGGCCAATCGTCCTACAATGAGCAGTTCTTC.

This rearrangement joins TRBV14 to TRBJ2-1, with TRBD2 identical over 10 bases. The CDR3 covers 14 residues. V gave up 4 bases and J gave up 4 bases; unmatched junction bases: 1. The germline V gene encodes CDR1 SGHDN and CDR2 FVKESK. Here the CDR3 reads CASSRTSGYNEQFF. The CDR3 bases are TGTGCCAGCAGCCGGACTAGCGGTTACAATGAGCAGTTCTTC.

The rearrangement joins TRBV19 to TRBJ1-2; D is unresolved. The CDR3 is 15 amino acids. V gave up 3 bases and J gave up 0 bases, with 11 bases separating them. CDR1 LNHDA and CDR2 SQIVND come from the germline V gene (reference sequence). CDR3 protein: CASSIPAGANYGYTF. The CDR3 DNA reads as TGTGCCAGTAGTATCCCTGCAGGAGCTAACTATGGCTACACCTTC.

This rearrangement joins TRBV2 to TRBJ1-5; D perhaps matches TRBD1 (6 bases). Germline assignment: CDR1 SNHLY and CDR2 FYNNEI. The CDR3 length is 14 residues. V lost 8 bases, J lost 1 base, and 12 bases lay in between. CDR3 amino acids: CASSRGGSNQPQHF. CDR3 DNA: TGTGCCAGCTCAAGGGGGGGGAGCAATCAGCCCCAGCATTTT.

V gene TRBV19 combines with J gene TRBJ2-3, with TRBD1 matching 8 bases. V trimming: 2 bases; J trimming: 6 bases; junction bases outside the gene matches: 1. Germline assignment: CDR1 LNHDA and CDR2 SQIVND (reference sequence). This CDR3 has 13 amino acids. The CDR3 here is CASSIQGADTQYF. Here the CDR3 DNA reads TGTGCCAGTAGTATACAGGGGGCGGATACGCAGTATTTT. Full variable domain (outside the CDR3, taken from reference TRBV19 and TRBJ2-3): DGGITQSPKYLFRKEGQNVTLSCEQNLNHDAMYWYRQDPGQGLRLIYYSQIVNDFQKGDIAEGYSVSREKKESFPLTVTSAQKNPTAFYLCASSIQGADTQYFGPGTRLTVL.

The chain joins TRBV6-5 to TRBJ2-2; D uncertain. The length of the CDR3 is 13 residues. V was cut by 6 bases and J by 4 bases, with 9 bases left in between. The V gene's germline CDR1 is MNHEY and CDR2 SVGAGI. In DNA form, the CDR3 reads TGTGCCAGCAGATCCTTCTCCACCGGGGAGCTGTTTTTT. It translates to CASRSFSTGELFF.

This clone turned up a few times. The chain uses TRBV29-1 and TRBJ2-3; the D gene could be TRBD1 or TRBD2 (5 bases each). The CDR3 loop spans 13 amino acids. Looked up from germline, CDR1 is SQVTM and CDR2 is ANQGSEA. V shed 4 bases and J shed 2 bases, with 10 bases lying between them. As DNA, the CDR3 is TGCAGCGTTGGTCTCGGGGCCACAGATACGCAGTATTTT. This gives the protein CSVGLGATDTQYF.

V is TRBV9 and J is TRBJ2-1; 9 bases map to TRBD1. CDR1 and CDR2 (germline): SGDLS, YYNGEE. The CDR3 extends over 16 amino acids. Losses at the gene ends were 5 bases for V and 6 bases for J; bases not matched to a gene: 12. The CDR3 protein is CASSPTGTGPFNEQFF. The CDR3 DNA follows: TGTGCCAGCAGTCCTACCGGGACAGGGCCTTTCAATGAGCAGTTCTTC.